The next 11 T cell receptor beta chains were all read from a single sample in a study of Graves' ophthalmopathy and Graves' hyperthyroidism. Amplified material comprised TCR beta CDR3 regions derived from RNA transcripts. Second-round multiplex PCR came after first-round RT-PCR with HTBI primers. TCRdb processed the multiplex PCR reads anew with MiXCR; each CDR3 protein has one entry. Counted here are about 620,000 distinct CDR3 sequences, 22% occurring once; the ten biggest clones make up roughly 6.9%. The sample comprised peripheral blood. All receptors derive from a woman under 30 with stable Graves' hyperthyroidism. Some clones in this sample may be carry-over from other donors' samples.

This clonotype occurred many times. CDR3 region: CASSPRLGQGAQFLIETQYF. The CDR3 DNA sequence: TGTGCCAGCAGCCCGCGCCTCGGACAGGGGGCACAGTTCTTAATCGAGACCCAGTACTTC. The chain joins TRBV11-1 to TRBJ2-5; 11 bases are shared with TRBD1. J was trimmed by 5 bases and V by 5 bases; bases with no gene match: 22. Germline-derived CDR1 and CDR2 are SGHAT and FQDESV (reference sequence). This CDR3 spans 20 amino acids.

This clonotype was found many times. This chain links TRBV12-3 or TRBV12-4 with TRBJ1-5; D is ambiguous. Trimming pared 6 bases from V and 7 bases from J, leaving 16 bases between. This CDR3 contains 14 residues. CDR3 in DNA: TGTGCCAGCAGCCGGACGAGCGTAGGACAGCCCCAGCATTTT. It codes for CASSRTSVGQPQHF.

The V and J genes are TRBV28 and TRBJ2-7; no definite D call. The V and J ends lost 3 bases and 3 bases respectively, with 9 bases between them. This CDR3 contains 13 residues. CDR1 MDHEN and CDR2 SYDVKM come from the germline V gene. The CDR3, as DNA: TGTGCCAGCAGTTTTGCCCGAAACTACGAGCAGTACTTC. Protein: CASSFARNYEQYF.

This clonotype was picked up many times. V usage is TRBV9 and J usage is TRBJ1-5; 7 positions agree with TRBD1. The V and J ends lost 0 bases and 0 bases, in that order; junction bases with no gene match: 0. CDR3 length equals 15 residues. Per germline, CDR1 SGDLS and CDR2 YYNGEE. CDR3 nucleotides: TGTGCCAGCAGCGTAGGACAGGGTAGCAATCAGCCCCAGCATTTT. Encoded protein: CASSVGQGSNQPQHF.

This clonotype has at least ten counts. The chain combines TRBV24-1 with TRBJ1-2; D is uncertain. V dropped 4 bases and J dropped 4 bases, with 6 bases sitting between them. The CDR3 contains 12 residues. Germline V gene lookup returns CDR1 KGHDR and CDR2 SFDVKD. DNA for the CDR3: TGTGCCACCAGTGAAAACGGCTATGGCTACACCTTC. Translated, it gives CATSENGYGYTF.

This clonotype was observed at least ten times. The junction differs from germline at one of its ends, possibly a read error. This rearrangement joins TRBV25-1 to TRBJ1-5, with D perhaps matching TRBD1 (5 bases). Germline CDR1 MGHDK, CDR2 SYGVNS. This CDR3 region has 14 residues. The CDR3 DNA reads TGTGCCAACAGTGGGGACGGTGATAGCAGGCCCCAGCATTTT. Residues: CANSGDGDSRPQHF.

V is TRBV20-1 and J is TRBJ1-1, with TRBD1 identical over 7 bases. Germline lookup yields CDR1 DFQATT and CDR2 SNEGSKA (reference sequence). V was pared by 4 bases and J by 10 bases, with 12 bases of the junction left unmatched. The CDR3 runs 13 residues. Here the CDR3 DNA reads TGCAGTGCTAACGTCGATAACAGGGGTGTAGCTTTCTTT. It encodes CSANVDNRGVAFF.

The chain has TRBV29-1 and TRBJ1-1; no definite D call. This CDR3 has 8 amino acids. From germline, CDR1 is SQVTM and CDR2 ANQGSEA. The V end was cut by 7 bases, the J end by 8 bases, with 5 bases between. The CDR3 loop is CSDFEAFF. The CDR3 DNA reads as TGCAGCGACTTCGAAGCTTTCTTT.

This clonotype was seen only once. This chain connects TRBV7-2 to TRBJ1-2, with TRBD1 as a possible D gene (5 bases). The V gene lost 7 bases and the J gene lost 6 bases, with 21 bases spanning the gap. The CDR3 has 15 amino acids. Germline V lookup: CDR1 SGHTA, CDR2 FQGNSA. CDR3 sequence reads: CASTTLTRGADGYTF. The CDR3 nucleotides are TGTGCCAGCACCACACTCACTCGGGGCGCAGATGGCTACACCTTC.

Many counts were recorded for this clonotype. CDR3 sequence: CASSPGRMNTEAFF. The CDR3 DNA sequence: TGTGCCAGCAGTCCGGGACGGATGAACACTGAAGCTTTCTTT. J is TRBJ1-1 and V is TRBV2; TRBD1 might be the D (5 bases). The V gene's germline CDR1 is SNHLY and CDR2 FYNNEI. The CDR3 totals 14 residues. Trimming stripped 5 bases from V and 0 bases from J, with 10 bases between.

This clonotype was counted at least ten times. This rearrangement joins TRBV20-1 to TRBJ2-7; D possibly corresponds to TRBD1 (6 bases). The V gene's germline CDR1 is DFQATT and CDR2 SNEGSKA (reference sequence). The V end lost 3 bases, the J end lost 5 bases, and 14 bases lay between the germline ends. This CDR3 has 13 residues. This CDR3 reads CSARGQGKDEQYF. DNA for the CDR3: TGCAGTGCTAGGGGGCAGGGGAAGGACGAGCAGTACTTC.